The present entry profiles one T cell receptor beta chain with its context. It has no known antigen specificity. No per-base quality is available; no much larger clone lies one base away. The sample comes from a study of CD8 T cells in Susac syndrome (dated by TCRdb to the late 2010s). For the wider study: Whether CD8+ T cell activation and differentiation in Susac syndrome was antigen driven was tested using repertoire sequencing. Clonality of the CD8+ T cell repertoire was compared between about a dozen healthy donors, approximately 14 Susac syndrome patients and roughly 15 multiple sclerosis patients.

Points the paper makes about the study in general: The number of individuals in the TCR sequencing and HLA analysis was acknowledged as relatively small.

RNA was extracted using the RNeasy kit, and about 0.45 to 1 ug of the RNA was reverse transcribed with random hexamers. The immunoSEQ multiplex PCR assay, covering 54 Vbeta and 13 Jbeta segments, was used to amplify TCR beta CDR3 regions. To correct PCR amplification bias, a synthetic template baseline was used for both primer optimization and computational correction. As for how the authors treated the data: Reads were annotated to V, D and J genes according to IMGT and were analyzed with immunoSEQ Analyzer, with only productive sequences retained. Clonality was computed as one minus Shannon entropy normalized by log2 of the number of productive unique sequences. For each patient and control, public and private clones were evaluated within the 100 most prevalent clones. Clones were defined as Susac-specific when absent from the healthy and MS cohorts, from fewer than 1,200 published viral clones and from other ImmuneACCESS disease sequences. TCRdb reworked the public reads: Q25 trimming with fastp, MiXCR clone assembly, productive beta chains retained. Here each entry gathers all rows of one CDR3 protein and keeps the most common genes and DNA. V and J calls and clone size were set by TCRdb, not the authors. This sample comprises tens of thousands of distinct CDR3 sequences, 94% of them detected only once. Jointly, the top ten make up 0.27% of the sample.

Peripheral blood CD8+ and CD4+ T cells from healthy donors, Susac syndrome patients and multiple sclerosis patients were profiled by high-throughput TCR beta sequencing. The healthy donors served as controls matched for age and sex. Bulk CD8+ and CD4+ T cells were purified by magnetic negative isolation, while CD8+ TEMRA cells were enriched using FACS. Blood was drawn into EDTA tubes, processed within 24 hours, and PBMCs were isolated by density gradient centrifugation. PBMCs intended for TCR sequencing were cryopreserved in liquid nitrogen and were subsequently thawed in a 37 degrees C water bath. A purity of at least 90% was achieved for sorted or isolated CD4+, CD8+ and CD8+ TEMRA cells. The source is a human donor in good health. Sequencing was performed on CD8+ T cells from PBMCs.

The CDR3 region reads CRMAGLGNEQFF. DNA sequence: TGCAGGATGGCGGGACTAGGCAATGAGCAGTTCTTC. The chain couples TRBV20-1 to TRBJ2-1; TRBD2 agrees with 8 junctional bases. The CDR3 starts with the cysteine, ends with the phenylalanine, and has 12 residues. The kept DNA is CDR3 alone, 36 bases in frame from the first base. Via the germline V gene (reference sequence), CDR1 is DFQATT and CDR2 SNEGSKA.